The following is a TCR beta chain sequence with its context. Its antigen is not identified. This sample is part of a study of Graves' ophthalmopathy and Graves' hyperthyroidism. General study findings and limits: The 13-signature model separated ophthalmopathy from stable hyperthyroidism at 85% to 90% sensitivity and roughly 80% specificity.

Investigators amplified TCR beta CDR3 regions from RNA transcripts. First-round RT-PCR relied on HTBI primers, and a second-round multiplex PCR came next. TCRdb reprocessed the multiplex PCR reads via MiXCR and lists one record per CDR3 protein. The data hold about 24,000 distinct CDR3 sequences, with 48% observed a single time. The ends lost 2 bases at V and 9 bases at J; junction bases unmatched: 1. The CDR3 has 12 residues. Germline assignment: CDR1 MRHNA and CDR2 SNTAGT. Newly diagnosed hyperthyroidism donors, aged 18 to 65, duration under 2 months. The sequence came from an adult woman with stable Graves' hyperthyroidism. The sample consisted of peripheral blood. V usage is TRBV6-4 and J usage is TRBJ2-5; 9 bases agree with TRBD2. For the CDR3, the DNA is TGTGCCAGCAGTGACACTAGCGGGTCCCAGTACTTC. Protein sequence: CASSDTSGSQYF.